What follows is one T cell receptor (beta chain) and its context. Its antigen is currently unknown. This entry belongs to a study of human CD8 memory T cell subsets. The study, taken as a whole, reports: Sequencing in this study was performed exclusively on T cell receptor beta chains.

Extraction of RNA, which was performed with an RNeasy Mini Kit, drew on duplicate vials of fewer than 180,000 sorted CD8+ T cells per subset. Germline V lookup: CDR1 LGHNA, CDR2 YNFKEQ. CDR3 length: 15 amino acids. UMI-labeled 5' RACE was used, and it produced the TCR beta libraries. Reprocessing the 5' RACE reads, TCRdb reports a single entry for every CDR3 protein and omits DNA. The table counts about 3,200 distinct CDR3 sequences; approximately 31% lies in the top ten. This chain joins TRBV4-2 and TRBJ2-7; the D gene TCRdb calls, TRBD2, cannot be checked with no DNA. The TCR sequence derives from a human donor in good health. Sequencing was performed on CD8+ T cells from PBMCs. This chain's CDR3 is CASSHKGGEFYEQYF.